The clone carrying this T cell receptor (beta chain) showed up just once. Per the germline V gene, CDR1 is MDHEN and CDR2 is SYDVKM. V dropped 10 bases and J dropped 7 bases, with 22 bases sitting between them. CDR3 length: 14 residues. The sample comes from a study of blood T cell repertoires in COVID-19. Profiling relied on immunoSEQ multiplex PCR, and the TCRdb table lists in-frame clones only, not all of them. The data show approximately 270,000 clones, with about 90% seen just once and 4.1% held by the top ten. This sequence was found in a woman in her 30s with acute COVID-19. Sequencing was performed on PBMCs or T cells enriched from blood (not recorded which). V usage is TRBV28 and J usage is TRBJ1-2; no clear D gene. This chain's CDR3 is CATPSIGVYGGYTF. In nucleotides, the CDR3 is TGTGCCACCCCTTCGATTGGAGTGTATGGTGGCTACACCTTC.